The 8 T cell receptor beta chains below all came from one sample that was sequenced in a study of breast tumors, draining lymph nodes, adjacent tissues. MiXCR, run by TCRdb on the multiplex PCR reads, gives a single entry per CDR3 protein. The data show approximately 120,000 distinct CDR3 sequences, with about 20% seen just once and about 2.2% held by the top ten. The lymph nodes were axillary draining lymph nodes from breast cancer patients. The sample taken for sequencing was axillary lymph node tissue. These receptors originate from a female donor with breast cancer. Some clones in this sample may be carry-over from other donors' samples.

This clonotype was counted many times. The chain has TRBV5-6 and TRBJ2-5; 11 bases align to TRBD2. CDR1 is SGHDT and CDR2 is YYEEEE in the germline V gene. The junction had 10 bases not matched to a gene; V was cut back by 5 bases and J by 4 bases. The CDR3 is 16 amino acids. CDR3 region: CASSFSGRARRETQYF. CDR3 sequence (DNA): TGTGCCAGCAGTTTTAGCGGGAGGGCCCGCAGAGAGACCCAGTACTTC.

This clonotype was counted at least ten times. The chain joins TRBV6-1 to TRBJ2-7; 8 nucleotides line up with TRBD2. The CDR3 spans 13 residues. V shed 7 bases and J 4 bases; nucleotides not matched to a gene: 6. Germline CDR1 reads MNHNS; CDR2 reads SASEGT. For the CDR3, the DNA is TGTGCCAGCAAAACTAGCGGCGCGTACGAGCAGTACTTC. It specifies CASKTSGAYEQYF.

This clonotype was counted many times. The CDR3 protein is CASSPGQGTDYNSPLHF. CDR3 DNA sequence: TGTGCCAGCTCTCCGGGACAGGGAACAGATTATAATTCACCCCTCCACTTT. V is TRBV18 and J is TRBJ1-6; 9 bases line up with TRBD1. The V and J ends lost 6 bases and 4 bases, in that order; junction bases with no gene match: 10. Germline CDR1 is KGHSH and CDR2 is LQKENI. The CDR3 runs 17 residues.

This clonotype has more than one count but fewer than ten. J is TRBJ2-1 and V is TRBV18; D call uncertain. The CDR3 is 16 amino acids. V lost 3 bases, J lost 6 bases, and 18 bases lay in between. Looked up from germline, CDR1 is KGHSH and CDR2 is LQKENI. CDR3 amino acids: CASSPRSRLTGNEQFF. CDR3 in DNA: TGTGCCAGCTCACCTAGAAGCCGTTTGACGGGCAATGAGCAGTTCTTC.

This chain connects TRBV10-3 to TRBJ1-4; a weak D match, TRBD1 (5 bases). The CDR3 length is 13 residues. The V gene lost 8 bases and the J gene lost 5 bases, with 12 bases spanning the gap. Germline CDR1 reads ENHRY; CDR2 reads SYGVKD. CDR3 in amino acids: CAIGEQGNEKLFF. CDR3 coding DNA: TGTGCCATCGGCGAGCAGGGAAATGAAAAACTGTTTTTT.

This rearrangement joins TRBV6-2 or TRBV6-3 to TRBJ2-1; TRBD2 aligns across 13 bases. Unmatched junction bases numbered 14, after V lost 0 bases and J lost 12 bases. This CDR3 has 18 amino acids. In germline, CDR1 is MNHEY, CDR2 SVGEGT. CDR3 loop: CASSYSPAGLAGARGQFF. The CDR3 nucleotides are TGTGCCAGCAGTTACTCCCCCGCCGGACTAGCGGGGGCCCGGGGGCAGTTCTTC.

This clonotype was detected only a few times. The chain links TRBV11-2 to TRBJ2-1, with TRBD2 matching over 9 bases. After removal of 1 base from V and 1 base from J, the junction contained 11 bases not matched to a gene. Germline V gene sequence: CDR1 SGHAT, CDR2 FQNNGV. The CDR3 has 19 amino acids. The chain's CDR3 is CASSLVRGRAKISYNEQFF. The CDR3 DNA is TGTGCCAGCAGCTTAGTCCGCGGGAGGGCGAAGATATCCTACAATGAGCAGTTCTTC.

Comment on this clonotype: The CDR3 ends on some other residue instead of the conserved phenylalanine or tryptophan, so this is likely a read error. The V call is TRBV4-2, the J call TRBJ2-7, with TRBD2 matching over 8 bases. The CDR3 spans 15 residues. Germline V gene lookup returns CDR1 LGHNA and CDR2 YNFKEQ. The chain's CDR3 is CVSSQVGGRRHEQYL. CDR3 nucleotides: TGTGTCAGCAGCCAAGTGGGCGGGAGGAGACACGAGCAGTACCTC.